The 13 T cell receptor beta chains presented below share a single source sample, sequenced in a study of blood T cell repertoires in COVID-19. Produced via immunoSEQ multiplex PCR; TCRdb's table is partial and in-frame only. The sample shows 300,000 to 500,000 clones, roughly 90% of them seen only once. The sequencing sample was made of PBMCs or T cells enriched from blood (not recorded which). These receptors all come from a woman in her 30s with acute COVID-19.

The rearrangement uses TRBV5-1 and TRBJ2-7, with a tentative D call TRBD2 (6 bases). Germline-derived CDR1 and CDR2 are SGHRS and YFSETQ. V was clipped by 3 bases and J by 5 bases, with 15 bases between them. This CDR3 spans 14 amino acids. The CDR3 DNA reads as TGCGCCAGCAGCTATGGGACTCTGGGAGACGAGCAGTACTTC. Protein product: CASSYGTLGDEQYF.

This clone was seen a single time. The chain carries TRBV18 and TRBJ1-1, with TRBD1 as a possible D gene (6 bases). V lost 2 bases and J 5 bases, leaving 15 bases between the germline ends. The germline CDR1 and CDR2 sequences are KGHSH and LQKENI. CDR3 length: 15 residues. The CDR3: CASSPSQGRGTEAFF. DNA for the CDR3: TGTGCCAGCTCACCATCACAGGGAAGGGGAACTGAAGCTTTCTTT.

This clone was observed a handful of times. This chain connects TRBV2 to TRBJ2-3; 11 nucleotides agree with TRBD2. The germline gives CDR1 SNHLY, CDR2 FYNNEI. The trim removed 3 bases at V and 6 bases at J, leaving 8 bases unmatched. CDR3 length: 16 residues. CDR3 bases: TGTGCCAGCAGTGAGACTAGCGGGGAACCCTGGGATACGCAGTATTTT. Its protein is CASSETSGEPWDTQYF.

The chain uses TRBV5-8 and TRBJ1-1, with 8 bases matching TRBD1. The CDR3 spans 15 residues. Trimming cost V 0 bases and J 1 base; bases outside gene matches: 2. Germline V gene data show CDR1 as SGHTS and CDR2 as YDEGEE. The CDR3: CASSLVGQGNTEAFF. The CDR3 DNA follows: TGTGCCAGCAGCTTGGTAGGACAGGGGAACACTGAAGCTTTCTTT.

This clone was observed once. The genes are TRBV6-1 and TRBJ2-1, with D possibly TRBD1 on 5 matching bases. The CDR3 runs to 16 residues. The V end lost 2 bases, the J end lost 7 bases, and 18 bases lay between the germline ends. Germline-derived CDR1 and CDR2 are MNHNS and SASEGT. CDR3 nucleotides: TGTGCCAGCAGTGAACAGTTTCGAGCAGGGAATAATGAGCAGTTCTTC. It codes for CASSEQFRAGNNEQFF.

The rearrangement links TRBV29-1 to TRBJ1-2, with D possibly being TRBD1 (6 bases). V was clipped by 6 bases and J by 6 bases, with 20 bases between them. The CDR3 covers 14 residues. Germline V gene sequence: CDR1 SQVTM, CDR2 ANQGSEA. CDR3 sequence (DNA): TGCAGCGTCATGCGGGCAGGGGCGGTGGATGGCTACACCTTC. It translates to CSVMRAGAVDGYTF.

In its sample, this clone was seen once. The DNA of the CDR3 is TGTGCCAGCAGGGGCTCTAACAGGGTGGGCGGCTACACCTTC. It encodes CASRGSNRVGGYTF. The rearrangement links TRBV27 to TRBJ1-2, with D tentatively TRBD1 (6 bases). V lost 6 bases and J lost 8, with 19 bases in between. This CDR3 is 14 amino acids long. Per the germline V gene, CDR1 is MNHEY and CDR2 is SMNVEV (reference sequence).

The rearrangement uses TRBV6-5 and TRBJ2-7, with 11 positions matching TRBD1. The CDR3 contains 15 residues. Germline CDR1 and CDR2: MNHEY and SVGAGI. Trimming at V came to 2 bases and at J to 6 bases, leaving 6 bases not matched to a gene. CDR3 nucleotides: TGTGCCAGCAGTTACGACTCCGGGACAGGGGGCGAGCAGTACTTC. It translates to CASSYDSGTGGEQYF.

V is TRBV30 and J is TRBJ1-1, with 9 bases that match TRBD1. Trimming took 4 bases from V and 4 from J; bases not matched to a gene: 4. Per germline, CDR1 GTSNPN and CDR2 SVGIG (reference sequence). The CDR3 loop spans 13 amino acids. The CDR3 region is CAWTLTGGTEAFF. In nucleotides, the CDR3 is TGTGCCTGGACCCTGACAGGGGGCACTGAAGCTTTCTTT.

The CDR3 sequence: CASSLGAGARTGELFF. The CDR3, as DNA: TGCGCCAGCAGCTTGGGAGCAGGGGCGAGGACCGGGGAGCTGTTTTTT. V usage is TRBV5-1 and J usage is TRBJ2-2; D is possibly TRBD1 (6 bases). The V gene's germline CDR1 is SGHRS and CDR2 YFSETQ. V dropped 0 bases and J dropped 5 bases, with 14 bases sitting between them. This CDR3 contains 16 residues.

V and J are TRBV7-2 and TRBJ2-3; D gene ambiguous. The CDR3 has 14 residues. V was clipped by 2 bases and J by 0 bases, with 6 bases between them. Germline CDR1 is SGHTA and CDR2 is FQGNSA. CDR3 region: CASSLSRSTDTQYF. The CDR3 DNA follows: TGTGCCAGCAGCTTATCCCGGAGCACAGATACGCAGTATTTT. The variable domain in full, with the rest retrieved from reference TRBV7-2 and TRBJ2-3, is GAGVSQSPSNKVTEKGKDVELRCDPISGHTALYWYRQSLGQGLEFLIYFQGNSAPDKSGLPSDRFSAERTGGSVSTLTIQRTQQEDSAVYLCASSLSRSTDTQYFGPGTRLTVL.

V gene TRBV2 combines with J gene TRBJ2-1; 11 bases are shared with TRBD2. The V and J ends lost 8 bases and 2 bases, in that order; junction bases with no gene match: 8. The CDR3 covers 16 residues. Per the germline V gene, CDR1 is SNHLY and CDR2 is FYNNEI. CDR3 DNA: TGTGCCAGCTCCTCCGGTAGCGGGGGGGCCTACAATGAGCAGTTCTTC. It is translated as CASSSGSGGAYNEQFF.

The V and J genes are TRBV9 and TRBJ1-6; tentatively, D is TRBD1 (6 bases). There are 15 residues in the CDR3. Germline CDR1 SGDLS, CDR2 YYNGEE. V lost 3 bases and J 8 bases, leaving 15 bases between the germline ends. In nucleotides, the CDR3 is TGTGCCAGCAGCGCGACAGGCCGGTGGGATTCACCCCTCCACTTT. Translating it yields CASSATGRWDSPLHF.